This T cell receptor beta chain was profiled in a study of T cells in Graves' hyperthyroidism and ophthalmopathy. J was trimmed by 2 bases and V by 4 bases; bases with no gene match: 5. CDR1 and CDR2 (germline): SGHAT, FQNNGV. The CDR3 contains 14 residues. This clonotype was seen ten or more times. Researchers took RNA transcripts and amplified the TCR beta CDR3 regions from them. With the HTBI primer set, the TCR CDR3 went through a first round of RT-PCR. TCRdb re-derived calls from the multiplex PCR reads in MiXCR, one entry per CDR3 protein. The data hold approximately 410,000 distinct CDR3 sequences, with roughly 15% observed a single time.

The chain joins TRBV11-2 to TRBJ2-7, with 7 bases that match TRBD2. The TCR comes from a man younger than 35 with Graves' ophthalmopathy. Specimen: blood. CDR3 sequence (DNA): TGTGCCAGCAGCTACGGGGGGAGCCCCTACGAGCAGTACTTC. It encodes CASSYGGSPYEQYF.